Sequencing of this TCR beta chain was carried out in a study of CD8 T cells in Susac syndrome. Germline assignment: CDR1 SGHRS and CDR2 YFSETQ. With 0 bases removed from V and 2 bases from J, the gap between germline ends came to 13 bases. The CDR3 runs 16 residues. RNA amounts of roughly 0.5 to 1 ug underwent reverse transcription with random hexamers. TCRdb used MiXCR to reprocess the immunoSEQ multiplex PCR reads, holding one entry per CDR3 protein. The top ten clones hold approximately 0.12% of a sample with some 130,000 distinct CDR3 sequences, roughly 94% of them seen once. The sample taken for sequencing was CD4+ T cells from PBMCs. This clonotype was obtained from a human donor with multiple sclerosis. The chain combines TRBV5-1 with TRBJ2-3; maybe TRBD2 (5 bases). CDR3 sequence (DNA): TGCGCCAGCAGCTTGGATTTGTTAGCGCACACAGATACGCAGTATTTT. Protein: CASSLDLLAHTDTQYF.